This TCR beta chain appears in the sequencing data of a study of T cell repertoires in cytomegalovirus infection. Study context: Use of recently identified HLA-C-restricted and well-studied HLA-B-restricted CMV epitopes was part of the study. Both a matching HLA type and CMV infection were indicated by public TCR beta signatures. Findings of the study overall: Accumulated public TCR beta family frequency recognized individuals carrying CMV together with the relevant HLA. The response measured ex vivo was dominated by TCR beta clonotypes (HLA-C-restricted and CMV-specific).

For this clonotype: Its antigen is still unknown.

MiXCR, applied by TCRdb to the reads, yields one record per CDR3 protein. The sample shows around 310,000 distinct CDR3 sequences, 25% to 30% of them seen only once. Germline lookup yields CDR1 SGHTA and CDR2 FQGNSA. The germline V and J ends were trimmed by 1 base and 2 bases, with 11 bases remaining between them. The CDR3 spans 16 residues. The chain has TRBV7-2 and TRBJ2-2, with a tentative D call TRBD2 (6 bases). Sequencing was performed on cultured PBMCs, taken from culture after CMV antigen stimulation. This TCR derives from a human donor in good health (CMV status not recorded). Some clones in this sample may be carry-over from other donors' samples. The DNA of the CDR3 is TGTGCCAGCAGCTTAGACTTCGGGAGAAACACCGGGGAGCTGTTTTTT. Translated: CASSLDFGRNTGELFF.